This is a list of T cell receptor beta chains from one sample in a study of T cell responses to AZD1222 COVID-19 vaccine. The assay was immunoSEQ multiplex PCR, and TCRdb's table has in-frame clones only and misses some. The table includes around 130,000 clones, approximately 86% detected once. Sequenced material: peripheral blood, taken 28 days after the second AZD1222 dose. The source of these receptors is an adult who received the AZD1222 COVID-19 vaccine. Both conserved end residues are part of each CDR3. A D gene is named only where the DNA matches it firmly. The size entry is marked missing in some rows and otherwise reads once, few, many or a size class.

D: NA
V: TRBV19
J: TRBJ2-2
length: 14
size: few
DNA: TGTGCCAGTAGTATAGATATGAACACCGGGGAGCTGTTTTTT
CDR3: CASSIDMNTGELFF

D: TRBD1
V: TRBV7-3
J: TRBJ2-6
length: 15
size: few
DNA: TGTGCCAGCAGCTCACAGGGGGCTGGGGCCAACGTCCTGACTTTC
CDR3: CASSSQGAGANVLTF

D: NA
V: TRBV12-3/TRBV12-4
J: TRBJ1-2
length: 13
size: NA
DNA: TGTGCCAGCAGTTTGGGCGGGGGCTATGGCTACACCTTC
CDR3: CASSLGGGYGYTF

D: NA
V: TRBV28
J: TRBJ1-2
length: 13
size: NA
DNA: TGTGCCAGCAGTACCTCTTTCGGCGGGGGCTACACCTTC
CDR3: CASSTSFGGGYTF

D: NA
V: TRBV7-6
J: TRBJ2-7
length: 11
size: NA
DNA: TGTGCCAGCAGCTCTGGTCCTGAGCAGTACTTC
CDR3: CASSSGPEQYF

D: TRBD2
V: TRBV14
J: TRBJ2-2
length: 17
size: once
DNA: TGTGCCAGCAGCCCCTCTAGCGGGGGGGCGCGGACCGGGGAGCTGTTTTTT
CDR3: CASSPSSGGARTGELFF

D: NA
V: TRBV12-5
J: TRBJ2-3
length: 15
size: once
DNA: TGTGCTAGTGCTCTGCGGGGCCTTGGGACAGATACGCAGTATTTT
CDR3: CASALRGLGTDTQYF

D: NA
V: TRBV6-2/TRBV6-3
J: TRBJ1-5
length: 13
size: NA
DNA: TGTGCCAGCAGTTACCCCGGGACCCAGCCCCAGCATTTT
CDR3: CASSYPGTQPQHF

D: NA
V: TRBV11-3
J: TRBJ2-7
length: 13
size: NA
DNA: TGTGCCAGCAGCTTTAGTCAGGGCTACGAGCAGTACTTC
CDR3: CASSFSQGYEQYF

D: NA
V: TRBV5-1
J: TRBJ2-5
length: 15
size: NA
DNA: TGCGCCAGCAGCTACACCGGGTCGGAAGAAGAGACCCAGTACTTC
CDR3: CASSYTGSEEETQYF

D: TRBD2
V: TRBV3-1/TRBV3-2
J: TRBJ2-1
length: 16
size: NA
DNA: TGTGCCAGCAGCCAAGTGGCTAGCGGGAGGCGCAATGAGCAGTTCTTC
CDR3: CASSQVASGRRNEQFF

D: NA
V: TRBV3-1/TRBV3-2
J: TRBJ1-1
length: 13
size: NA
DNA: TGTGCCAGCAGCCTCCGGTTAAACGCTGAAGCTTTCTTT
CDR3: CASSLRLNAEAFF

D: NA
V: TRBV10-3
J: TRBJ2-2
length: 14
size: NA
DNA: TGTGCCATCAAACGGCCAGGGAACACCGGGGAGCTGTTTTTT
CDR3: CAIKRPGNTGELFF

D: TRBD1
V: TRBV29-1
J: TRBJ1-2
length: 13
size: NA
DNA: TGCAGCGTTTCCCTCGACAGGGGCGAGGGCTACACCTTC
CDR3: CSVSLDRGEGYTF

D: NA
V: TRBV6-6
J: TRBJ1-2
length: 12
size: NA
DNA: TGTGCCAGCCGTGCGGGTGTCTATGGCTACACCTTC
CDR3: CASRAGVYGYTF

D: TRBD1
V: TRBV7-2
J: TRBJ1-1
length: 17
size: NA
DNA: TGTGCCAGCAGCAGGGGTGGGACAGGGGGTATCAGCACTGAAGCTTTCTTT
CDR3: CASSRGGTGGISTEAFF

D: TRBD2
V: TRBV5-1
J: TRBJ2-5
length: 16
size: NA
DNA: TGCGCCAGCAGCATCAGACTAGCGGGGTACCAAGAGACCCAGTACTTC
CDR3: CASSIRLAGYQETQYF

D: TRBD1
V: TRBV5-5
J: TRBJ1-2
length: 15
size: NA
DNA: TGTGCCAGCAGCTTGGAAGGGCAGGGGGTGGGTGGCTACACCTTC
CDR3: CASSLEGQGVGGYTF

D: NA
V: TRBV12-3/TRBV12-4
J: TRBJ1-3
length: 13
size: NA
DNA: TGTGCCAGCAGTCCCAGAGCCGGAAACACCATATATTTT
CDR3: CASSPRAGNTIYF

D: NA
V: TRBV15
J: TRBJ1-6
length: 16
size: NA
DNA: TGTGCCACCAGCAGGGCCGGGGACATCTATAATTCACCCCTCCACTTT
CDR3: CATSRAGDIYNSPLHF

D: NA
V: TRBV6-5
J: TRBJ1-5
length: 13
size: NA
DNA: TGTGCCAGCAGTTGGCGGAACAATCAGCCCCAGCATTTT
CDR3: CASSWRNNQPQHF

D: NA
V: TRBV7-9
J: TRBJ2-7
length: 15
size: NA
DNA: TGTGCCAGCAGCTGGAGGGCCGGACAAGCCTACGAGCAGTACTTC
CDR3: CASSWRAGQAYEQYF

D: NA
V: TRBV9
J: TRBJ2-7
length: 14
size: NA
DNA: TGTGCCAGCAGCGTAGACCAGGGAGTGGACGAGCAGTACTTC
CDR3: CASSVDQGVDEQYF

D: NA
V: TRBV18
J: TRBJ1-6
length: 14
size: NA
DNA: TGTGCCAGCTCACCTTTGGCAGATAATTCACCCCTCCACTTT
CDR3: CASSPLADNSPLHF

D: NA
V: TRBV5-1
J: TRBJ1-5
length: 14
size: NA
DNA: TGCGCCAGCAGCTTGGGAGGGGGCAATCAGCCCCAGCATTTT
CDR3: CASSLGGGNQPQHF

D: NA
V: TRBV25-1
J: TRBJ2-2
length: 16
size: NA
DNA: TGTGCCAGCAGCAAAAACCGGGGACAGAACACCGGGGAGCTGTTTTTT
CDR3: CASSKNRGQNTGELFF

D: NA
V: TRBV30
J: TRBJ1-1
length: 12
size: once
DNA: TGTGCCTGGAGTGTACTCGAGACTGAAGCTTTCTTT
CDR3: CAWSVLETEAFF

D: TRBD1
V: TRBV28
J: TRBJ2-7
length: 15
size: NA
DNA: TGTGCCAGCAGTCCTACCGGGACAGGATTATACGAGCAGTACTTC
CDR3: CASSPTGTGLYEQYF

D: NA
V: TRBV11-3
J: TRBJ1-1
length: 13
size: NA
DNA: TGTGCCAGCAGCTTAGGTTCAACAGGGGAAGCTTTCTTT
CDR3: CASSLGSTGEAFF

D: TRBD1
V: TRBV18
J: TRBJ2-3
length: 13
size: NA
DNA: TGTGCCAGCTCACTCGACCGGGACAGTACGCAGTATTTT
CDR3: CASSLDRDSTQYF

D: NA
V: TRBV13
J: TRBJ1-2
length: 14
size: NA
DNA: TGTGCCAGCAGCCCAAACAGAATTAACTATGGCTACACCTTC
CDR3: CASSPNRINYGYTF

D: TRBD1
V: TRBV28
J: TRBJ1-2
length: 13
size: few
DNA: TGTGCCAGCAGTAGACAGGGCTCTTCGAGCTACACCTTC
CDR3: CASSRQGSSSYTF

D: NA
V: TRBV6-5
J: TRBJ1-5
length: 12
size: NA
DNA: TGTGCCAGCAGGCCAGGGGATCAGCCCCAGCATTTT
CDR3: CASRPGDQPQHF

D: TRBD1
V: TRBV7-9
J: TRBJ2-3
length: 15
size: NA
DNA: TGTGCCAGCAGCGCCCACAGGGGGAGGACAGATACGCAGTATTTT
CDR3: CASSAHRGRTDTQYF

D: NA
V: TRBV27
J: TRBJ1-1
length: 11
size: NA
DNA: TGTGCCAGCAGTTTGGGGAATTTAGCTTTCTTT
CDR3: CASSLGNLAFF

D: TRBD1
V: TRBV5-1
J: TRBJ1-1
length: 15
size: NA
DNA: TGCGCCAGCAGGGCTCGGGGACAGGGAAGTACTGAAGCTTTCTTT
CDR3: CASRARGQGSTEAFF

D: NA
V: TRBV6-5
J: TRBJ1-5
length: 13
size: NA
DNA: TGTGCCAGCACCAGGGGCGGCAATCAGCCCCAGCATTTT
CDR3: CASTRGGNQPQHF

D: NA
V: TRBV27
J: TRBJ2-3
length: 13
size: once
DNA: TGTGCCAGCAGTTTATATAGTCCAGATACGCAGTATTTT
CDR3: CASSLYSPDTQYF

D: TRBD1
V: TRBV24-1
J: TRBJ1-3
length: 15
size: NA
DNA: TGTGCCACCAGTGTGTTGACAGGGTCAGGAAACACCATATATTTT
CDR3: CATSVLTGSGNTIYF

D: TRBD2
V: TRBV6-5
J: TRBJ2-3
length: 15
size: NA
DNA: TGTGCCAGCAGTTACTCGGGACTAGCGGGCCAAACGCAGTATTTT
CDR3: CASSYSGLAGQTQYF

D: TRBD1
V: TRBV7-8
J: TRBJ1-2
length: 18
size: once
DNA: TGTGCCAGCAGCTTAACCCTCTTACCCGGGACAGGGGTATATGGCTACACCTTC
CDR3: CASSLTLLPGTGVYGYTF

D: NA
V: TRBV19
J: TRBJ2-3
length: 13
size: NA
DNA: TGTGCCAGTAGTGGGGACCGTCGAGATACGCAGTATTTT
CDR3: CASSGDRRDTQYF

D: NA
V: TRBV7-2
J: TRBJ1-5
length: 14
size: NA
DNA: TGTGCCAGCAGCGCCGGGATTCTCGGTCAGCCCCAGCATTTT
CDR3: CASSAGILGQPQHF

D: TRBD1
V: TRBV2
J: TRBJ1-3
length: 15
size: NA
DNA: TGTGCCAGCAGTCGCCGGACAGGGGGCGGAAACACCATATATTTT
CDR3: CASSRRTGGGNTIYF

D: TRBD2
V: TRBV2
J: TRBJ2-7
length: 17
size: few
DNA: TGTGCCAGCAGAAAGGGTAGCGGGGGTTCGGTACGCTACGAGCAGTACTTC
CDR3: CASRKGSGGSVRYEQYF

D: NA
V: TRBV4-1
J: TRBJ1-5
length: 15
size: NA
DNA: TGCGCCAGCAGCCAGGGTCCGGACAACATACAGCCCCAGCATTTT
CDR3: CASSQGPDNIQPQHF

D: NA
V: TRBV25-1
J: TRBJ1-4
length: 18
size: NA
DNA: TGTGCCAGCAGTGCTACAGAACTTCCCACGATGGGAAGTGAAAAACTGTTTTTT
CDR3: CASSATELPTMGSEKLFF

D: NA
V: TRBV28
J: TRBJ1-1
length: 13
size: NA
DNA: TGTGCCAGCAGTTTATCCGGGGACACTGAAGCTTTCTTT
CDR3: CASSLSGDTEAFF